This T cell receptor beta chain appears in the sequencing data of a study of cytomegalovirus exposure and HLA in healthy donors. Study-wide findings and caveats: Usually a TCR sequence was rare, but some public TCRs were found in many donors.

Per germline, CDR1 MDHEN and CDR2 SYDVKM. Germline trimming cut 4 bases from V and 3 bases from J; bases unmatched to any gene: 5. The CDR3 is made up of 15 amino acids. Donors were drawn from the approximately 120-subject validation cohort, separate from the approximately 620-subject first cohort. Assay used: immunoSEQ multiplex PCR; TCRdb lists only in-frame clones, some missing. The data contain about 120,000 clones, around 86% of them singletons. This clone has just a few counts. No antigen is known for it. The chain employs TRBV28 and TRBJ1-5; 8 bases align to TRBD1. This TCR came from a woman in her late teens or twenties in good health and CMV-seronegative. Sequencing was carried out using PBMCs. CDR3: CASSSDRDPNQPQHF. CDR3 DNA sequence: TGTGCCAGCAGTTCGGACAGGGATCCCAATCAGCCCCAGCATTTT.